This is a list of T cell receptor beta chains from one sample in a study of T cells in localized non-small cell lung cancer. Using immunoSEQ multiplex PCR, the repertoire was profiled, and TCRdb retains in-frame clones only, with some absent. Of around 41,000 clones in the sample, around 85% are singletons; the top ten hold roughly 6.1%. Specimen: peripheral blood, collected before any cancer treatment. The source of these receptors is a man between 40 and 70 years old with stage I lung adenocarcinoma. Each CDR3 is given with its conserved first and last residue. The D gene is left open where the match is weak. Size is stated for part of the rows, as once, few or many counts, or as a class when the clone is expanded.

NA | NA | TRBJ1-2 | TRBV6-6 | TGTGCCAGCAGTCCCCAGGGCGGCCATGGCTACACCTTC | CASSPQGGHGYTF
TRBD1 | NA | TRBJ2-1 | TRBV11-3 | TGTGCCAGCAGCGGGACAGCCCTTGGTGAGCAGTTCTTC | CASSGTALGEQFF
NA | NA | TRBJ2-6 | TRBV11-2 | TGTGCCAGCAGCGCCCGCGGGGTGCGCGGGGCCAACGTCCTGACTTTC | CASSARGVRGANVLTF
TRBD1 | few | TRBJ2-5 | TRBV6-5 | TGTGCCAGCAGCCGCGGGACAGGGGGAGAGACCCAGTACTTC | CASSRGTGGETQYF
NA | NA | TRBJ1-4 | TRBV29-1 | TGCAGCGTCCGACAAGGAAGGGGTAGTAATGAAAAACTGTTTTTT | CSVRQGRGSNEKLFF
TRBD2 | NA | TRBJ2-1 | TRBV7-8 | TGTGCCAGCAGCTTAGGCCTAGCGGGGAACAATGAGCTGTTCTTC | CASSLGLAGNNELFF
TRBD1 | NA | TRBJ2-1 | TRBV6-4 | TGTGCCAGCAGTGAAAACAGGGGGGCGCAGAATGAGCAGTTCTTC | CASSENRGAQNEQFF
NA | NA | TRBJ1-6 | TRBV6-6 | TGTGCCACCCGTCTTTATCTTAATTCACCCCTCCACTTT | CATRLYLNSPLHF
TRBD1 | NA | TRBJ1-2 | TRBV5-5 | TGTGCCAGCAGCGAACGGGACAGGGGAGAGTATGGCTACACCTTC | CASSERDRGEYGYTF
NA | NA | TRBJ1-4 | TRBV6-6 | TGTGCCAGCAGCCGGGGCGGGGAGGGGACGAATGAAAAACTGTTTTTT | CASSRGGEGTNEKLFF